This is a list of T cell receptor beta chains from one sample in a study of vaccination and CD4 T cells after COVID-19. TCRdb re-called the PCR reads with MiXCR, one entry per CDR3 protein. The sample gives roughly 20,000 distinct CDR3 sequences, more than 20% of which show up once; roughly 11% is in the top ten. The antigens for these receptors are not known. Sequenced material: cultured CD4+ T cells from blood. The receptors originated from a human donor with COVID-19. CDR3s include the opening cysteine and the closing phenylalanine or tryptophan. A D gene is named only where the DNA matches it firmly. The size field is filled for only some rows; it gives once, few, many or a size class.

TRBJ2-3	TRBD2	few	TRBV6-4	TGTGCCAGCAGTGCTAGCGGGGTAACAGATACGCAGTATTTT	CASSASGVTDTQYF
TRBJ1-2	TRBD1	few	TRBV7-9	TGTGCCAGCAGCTTTGGACAGGGGAACTATGGCTACACCTTC	CASSFGQGNYGYTF
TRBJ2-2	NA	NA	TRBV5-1	TGCGCCAGCAGCACCTACCCAGGGACCGGGGAGCTGTTTTTT	CASSTYPGTGELFF
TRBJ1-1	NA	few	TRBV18	TGTGCCAGCTCACTCGGTGGAGCGTGGAACACTGAAGCTTTCTTT	CASSLGGAWNTEAFF
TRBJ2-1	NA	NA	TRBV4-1	TGCGCCAGCAGCCGCACGTTAGGGGAAGGAAATGAGCAGTTCTTC	CASSRTLGEGNEQFF
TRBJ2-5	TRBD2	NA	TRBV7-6	TGTGCCAGCAGCTTAGCTGGGACTATTCAAGAGACCCAGTACTTC	CASSLAGTIQETQYF
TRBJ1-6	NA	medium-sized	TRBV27	TGTGCCAGCAGTTTATTAAGGGGGGCGACGAGGAGGTCACCCCTCCACTTT	CASSLLRGATRRSPLHF
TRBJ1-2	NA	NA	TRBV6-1	TGTGCCAGCAGCCAACCGGGATTAGCTTCTGCTAACTATGGCTACACCTTC	CASSQPGLASANYGYTF
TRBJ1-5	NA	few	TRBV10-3	TGTGCCATCAGTGGGGGAAATAGCAATCAGCCCCAGCATTTT	CAISGGNSNQPQHF
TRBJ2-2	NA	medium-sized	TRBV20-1	TGCAGTGCTAGAGACGGTGGGGCCGGGGAGCTGTTTTTT	CSARDGGAGELFF
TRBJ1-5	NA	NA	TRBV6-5	TGTGCCAGCAGTTACGGGGTCAGCAATCAGCCCCAGCATTTT	CASSYGVSNQPQHF
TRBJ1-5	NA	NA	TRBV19	TGTGCCAGTAGTATAGTTGGACAACAACGTCAGCCCCAGCATTTT	CASSIVGQQRQPQHF
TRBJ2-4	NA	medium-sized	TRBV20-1	TGCAGTGCTAGTGCGACTGGGGGGGCTTCCAAAAACATTCAGTACTTC	CSASATGGASKNIQYF
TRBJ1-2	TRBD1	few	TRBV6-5	TGTGCCAGCAGTTCCGGGACAGGGGTTGGCTACACCTTC	CASSSGTGVGYTF
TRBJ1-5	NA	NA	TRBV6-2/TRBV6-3	TGTGCCAGCAGTACGGTACAGCAGCCCCGGCATTTT	CASSTVQQPRHF
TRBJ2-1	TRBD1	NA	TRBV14	TGTGCCAGCAGCCGCGACAGGGGTAATGACAATGAGCAGTTCTTC	CASSRDRGNDNEQFF
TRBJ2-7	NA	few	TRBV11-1	TGTGCCAGCAGCTTAGAACGGCTTAGCTCCTACGAGCAGTACTTC	CASSLERLSSYEQYF
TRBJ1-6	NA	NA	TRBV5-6	TGTCCCAGCAGCGTGCACCAAGGGGGTGTCTATAATTCACCCCTCCACTTT	CPSSVHQGGVYNSPLHF
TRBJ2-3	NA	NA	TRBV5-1	TGCGCCAGCAGCCGTTACGTGAGCACAGATACGCAGTATTTT	CASSRYVSTDTQYF
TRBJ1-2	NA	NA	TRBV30	TGTGCCTGGAGTGTACTCGGTGTGGGCGGCGGCTACACCTTC	CAWSVLGVGGGYTF
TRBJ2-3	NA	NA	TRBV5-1	TGCGCCAGCAGCCCTGAGCGGCCTAGCACAGATACGCAGTATTTT	CASSPERPSTDTQYF
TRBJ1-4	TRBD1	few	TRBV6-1	TGTGCCAGCAGGGCACGGACAGGGAATTATGAAAAACTGTTTTTT	CASRARTGNYEKLFF
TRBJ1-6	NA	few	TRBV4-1	TGCGCCAGCAGCCAAGGGGGGGGCTCAGGTTCACCCCTCCACTTT	CASSQGGGSGSPLHF
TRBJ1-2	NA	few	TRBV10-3	TGTGCCATCAGTGAGTCGAAAGGGCGCTACACCTTC	CAISESKGRYTF
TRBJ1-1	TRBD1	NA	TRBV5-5	TGTGCCAGCAGCTGGGGACAGGTGAACACTGAAGCTTTCTTT	CASSWGQVNTEAFF
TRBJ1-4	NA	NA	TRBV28	TGTGCCAGCAGTTTAAGCGGTGCTCGGGAAAAACTGTTTTTT	CASSLSGAREKLFF
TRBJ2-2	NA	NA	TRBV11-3	TGTGCCAGCAGCTTATATCAGGACACAAACACCGGGGAGCTGTTTTTT	CASSLYQDTNTGELFF
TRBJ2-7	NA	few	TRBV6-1	TGTGCCAGCAGTGAGGGACGGTACTACGAGCAGTACTTC	CASSEGRYYEQYF
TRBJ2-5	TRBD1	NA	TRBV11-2	TGTGCCAGCAGCTTTTTGGTACAGGGGGAGACCCAGTACTTC	CASSFLVQGETQYF
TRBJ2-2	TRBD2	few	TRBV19	TGTGCCAGTACCCTACGGGGGGTGCTCACCGGGGAGCTGTTTTTT	CASTLRGVLTGELFF
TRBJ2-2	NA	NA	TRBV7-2	TGTGCCAGCAGCTTAGACAGGGCCACCGGGGAGCTGTTTTTT	CASSLDRATGELFF
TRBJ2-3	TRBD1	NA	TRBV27	TGTGCCAGCAGTCCACGGACAGGGGGCGCAGATACGCAGTATTTT	CASSPRTGGADTQYF
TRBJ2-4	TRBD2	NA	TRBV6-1	TGTGCCAGCAGTCGGGGAGGGGAAAACATTCAGTACTTC	CASSRGGENIQYF
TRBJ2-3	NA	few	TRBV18	TGTGCCAGCTCACCGGTTAGGCCCACAGATACGCAGTATTTT	CASSPVRPTDTQYF
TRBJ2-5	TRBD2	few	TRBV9	TGTGCCAGCAGCGTAGAATTAGCGGGGGCCCAAGAGACCCAGTACTTC	CASSVELAGAQETQYF
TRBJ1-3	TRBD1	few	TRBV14	TGTGCCAGCAGCCAAGGACAGGGGGCTGGAAACACCATATATTTT	CASSQGQGAGNTIYF
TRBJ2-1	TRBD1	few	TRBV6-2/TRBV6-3	TGTGCCAGCACTACCCAGTACGGGACAGGGATGGTCGATGAGCAGTTCTTC	CASTTQYGTGMVDEQFF
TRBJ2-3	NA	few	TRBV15	TGTGCCACCATGGCCCCGGGGAGACCAAGCACAGATACGCAGTATTTT	CATMAPGRPSTDTQYF
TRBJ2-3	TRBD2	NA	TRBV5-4	TGTGCCAGCAGCCCGGGACTAGCGATCACAGATACGCAGTATTTT	CASSPGLAITDTQYF
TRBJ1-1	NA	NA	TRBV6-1	TGTGCCAGCATCTTACGGGGAAATGTGAACACTGAAGCTTTCTTT	CASILRGNVNTEAFF
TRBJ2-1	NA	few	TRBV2	TGTGCCAGCATGGCACAGGGAAGCTATGAGCAGTTCTTC	CASMAQGSYEQFF
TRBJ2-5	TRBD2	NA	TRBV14	TGTGCCAGCAGCCTCCGACCGGGACTAGCGGGCCACCAAGAGACCCAGTACTTC	CASSLRPGLAGHQETQYF
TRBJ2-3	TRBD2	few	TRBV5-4	TGTGCCAGCAGCCTGGATACTAGCGGGGGGGCTGATACGCAGTATTTT	CASSLDTSGGADTQYF
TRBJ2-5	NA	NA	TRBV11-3	TGTGCCAGCAGCTTAAACCCTGCGACGCGTCCCTTGGTGGAGACCCAGTACTTC	CASSLNPATRPLVETQYF
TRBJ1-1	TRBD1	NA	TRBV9	TGTGCCAGCAACGGACAGGGGGGGACTTTCTTT	CASNGQGGTFF
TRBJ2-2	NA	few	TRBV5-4	TGTGCCAGCAGCTGGGACGTGAACACCGGGGAGCTGTTTTTT	CASSWDVNTGELFF
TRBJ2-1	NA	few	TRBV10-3	TGTGCCATCAACAGGGAGGACAATGAGCAGTTCTTC	CAINREDNEQFF
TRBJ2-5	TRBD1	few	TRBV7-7	TGTGCTAGCAGCCGGACCGGGACAGGCCAAGAGACCCAGTACTTC	CASSRTGTGQETQYF
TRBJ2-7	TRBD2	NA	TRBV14	TGTGCCAGCAGAGGAGCGGGGAGCGAGCAGTACTTC	CASRGAGSEQYF
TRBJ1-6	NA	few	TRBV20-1	TGCAGTGCTAGAAGGCCAGGGGCAGATAATTCACCCCTCCACTTT	CSARRPGADNSPLHF
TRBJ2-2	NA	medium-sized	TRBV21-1	TGTGCCAGCACCCTAGGGGGTCCTCCAAACACCGGGGAGCTGTTTTTT	CASTLGGPPNTGELFF